This entry concerns a single TCR beta chain. Its cognate antigen has yet to be identified. The record has no base qualities; no much larger clone is one base away. The source of the sample is a study of technical replicates of blood from a handful of donors (dated by TCRdb to between 2016 and 2019). Its CDR3 holds 13 amino acids, cysteine through phenylalanine. The CDR3 DNA has 39 bases and is translated from base 1. CDR1 and CDR2 are read off the germline V gene (reference sequence) as LNHDA and SQIVND. Ends trimmed: V by 5 bases, J by 5 bases; bases unmatched to a gene: 5. Library preparation employed the immunoSEQ multiplex PCR assay. TCRdb obtained this table from immuneACCESS and retained in-frame rearrangements with V and J assigned. These tables miss some clones; where compared with another copy, unresolved V genes account for less than half of the shortfall, and the remainder is unexplained. The sample has 75,000 to 95,000 clones on record, 75% to 90% of them singletons. The ten most abundant clones make up roughly 0.38% of the sample.

The sequence derives from a human donor in good health. The sequenced material came from T cells isolated from PBMCs. The chain is assembled from TRBV19 and TRBJ2-7; 8 central nucleotides agree with TRBD1. The CDR3 amino acid sequence is: CASSLTGVHEQYF. The DNA reads as follows: TGTGCCAGTAGTCTGACAGGGGTCCACGAGCAGTACTTC. Extended through the reference TRBV19 and TRBJ2-7 proteins, this CDR3 yields the full variable domain: DGGITQSPKYLFRKEGQNVTLSCEQNLNHDAMYWYRQDPGQGLRLIYYSQIVNDFQKGDIAEGYSVSREKKESFPLTVTSAQKNPTAFYLCASSLTGVHEQYFGPGTRLTVT.